This T cell receptor (beta chain) was sequenced in a study of blood T cell repertoires in COVID-19. Study in general: Nucleic acid was either cDNA or gDNA, and it came from T cells, B-cell-depleted T cells, or PBMCs.

In the authors' methods: Quantification of nucleated cells was approximated via reference gene primer amplification. The repertoire was sequenced with immunoSEQ multiplex PCR; TCRdb's copy has only in-frame clones and lacks some. That table is the source of V, J and clone size, and D and trimming were worked out from the DNA. The sample records about 60,000 clones, about 91% being singletons. The germline CDR1 and CDR2 sequences are SNHLY and FYNNEI. There are 14 residues in the CDR3. With V trimmed by 4 bases and J by 6 bases, 6 bases remained unmatched. The rearrangement uses TRBV2 and TRBJ2-7, with 10 positions matching TRBD2. The sequencing input was peripheral blood. The sequence came from a human donor in a cohort sampled during active COVID-19. The CDR3 reads CASSVALAGVEQYF. The CDR3 DNA reads as TGTGCCAGCAGTGTAGCCCTAGCGGGAGTCGAGCAGTACTTC.